The 28 T cell receptor beta chains given below trace back to one sample, sequenced in a study of T cells in Graves' hyperthyroidism and ophthalmopathy. The TCR beta CDR3 regions underwent amplification using RNA transcripts as the source. First-round RT-PCR targeting the TCR CDR3 was performed with the HTBI primer set. Using its own MiXCR run on the multiplex PCR reads, TCRdb lists one record per CDR3 protein. The profile covers just over 550,000 distinct CDR3 sequences, with more than 45% appearing a single time and approximately 8.2% taken by the ten largest. Sequenced material: peripheral blood or thyroid tissue (not recorded which). The receptors were gathered from a young woman with Graves' hyperthyroidism.

This clonotype has more than one count but fewer than ten. The chain uses TRBV12-3 or TRBV12-4 and TRBJ2-5; D is perhaps TRBD1 (5 bases). This CDR3 region has 11 residues. Trimming cost V 3 bases and J 11 bases, with 10 bases left between them. The CDR3 nucleotides are TGTGCCAGCAGTTTTCCGCCAGGGCAGTACTTC. Translated: CASSFPPGQYF.

For this clonotype: A single base separates this from a much larger clone, so it may be a read error. The V and J genes are TRBV7-9 and TRBJ1-5; tentative D call: TRBD1 (6 bases). The CDR3 covers 14 residues. Looked up from germline, CDR1 is SEHNR and CDR2 is FQNEAQ (reference sequence). CDR3 in amino acids: CASSVTGHNQPQRF. The CDR3 nucleotides are TGTGCCAGCAGCGTTACAGGGCACAATCAGCCCCAGCGTTTT. Drawing the rest from reference TRBV7-9 and TRBJ1-5, the complete variable domain is DTGVSQNPRHKITKRGQNVTFRCDPISEHNRLYWYRQTLGQGPEFLTYFQNEAQLEKSRLLSDRFSAERPKGSFSTLEIQRTEQGDSAMYLCASSVTGHNQPQRFGDGTRLSIL.

Concerning this clonotype: Since the CDR3 does not end with the conserved phenylalanine or tryptophan, this likely comes from a read error. The gene calls are TRBV16 and TRBJ1-6; D not resolved. Germline CDR1 KGHSY, CDR2 FQNENV. Between the trimmed V and J ends, which lost 4 bases and 4 bases, there was a span of 11 bases. The CDR3 extends over 15 amino acids. The CDR3 region is CASSRSTPYNSPLHL. In DNA form, the CDR3 reads TGTGCCAGCAGCCGATCGACACCTTATAATTCACCCCTCCACCTT.

The chain combines TRBV14 with TRBJ1-1, with TRBD1 identical over 10 bases. Germline V gene sequence: CDR1 SGHDN, CDR2 FVKESK. The CDR3 is 9 residues long. CDR3 in DNA: TGTGACAGGGACAGGGGAGCTTTCTTT. Translated: CDRDRGAFF.

The CDR3 sequence: CASSGSRVGETQYF. DNA for the CDR3: TGTGCCAGCAGCGGGAGCCGGGTTGGTGAGACCCAGTACTTC. The chain uses TRBV25-1 and TRBJ2-5; D is perhaps TRBD2 (6 bases). Germline V lookup: CDR1 MGHDK, CDR2 SYGVNS. The CDR3 has 14 amino acids. V was clipped by 6 bases and J by 5 bases, with 16 bases between them.

This clonotype has just a few counts. This sequence joins TRBV7-9 and TRBJ1-4, with 9 bases lining up with TRBD1. Germline CDR1 reads SEHNR; CDR2 reads FQNEAQ (reference sequence). The CDR3 contains 16 residues. Trimming removed 4 bases from V and 3 bases from J; junction bases left unmatched: 6. The CDR3 bases are TGTGCCAGCAGCTCGACAGGGGGGTATGCTAATGAAAAACTGTTTTTT. Its translation is CASSSTGGYANEKLFF.

This clonotype came up many times. This sequence joins TRBV2 and TRBJ1-4; D uncertain. This CDR3 region has 13 residues. The germline V and J ends were trimmed by 6 bases and 8 bases, with 13 bases remaining between them. The V gene's germline CDR1 is SNHLY and CDR2 FYNNEI. The CDR3 here is CASSPQQREKLFF. The CDR3 nucleotides are TGTGCCAGCAGCCCCCAACAGAGGGAAAAACTGTTTTTT.

The rearrangement links TRBV12-3 or TRBV12-4 to TRBJ1-6; TRBD1 agrees at 8 bases. After removal of 6 bases from V and 10 bases from J, the junction contained 5 bases not matched to a gene. CDR3 length: 13 residues. The CDR3 nucleotides read TGTGCCAGCAGGTCGACAGGGGTGTCACCCCTCCACTTT. This encodes CASRSTGVSPLHF.

The rearrangement joins TRBV24-1 to TRBJ1-4, with D tentatively TRBD1 (5 bases). The CDR3 is made up of 10 amino acids. Trimming took off 7 bases at V and 11 bases at J, with 7 bases between the two ends. Germline CDR1 is KGHDR and CDR2 is SFDVKD. The DNA for the CDR3 is TGTGCCACCAGCCGGGGGAAACTGTTTTTT. It codes for CATSRGKLFF.

V usage is TRBV11-2 and J usage is TRBJ2-7; 9 bases match TRBD2. CDR1 is SGHAT and CDR2 is FQNNGV in the germline V gene. The CDR3 has 15 amino acids. Trimming took 6 bases from V and 7 from J; bases not matched to a gene: 13. The CDR3 DNA reads TGTGCCAGCAGTAGGCAGGTAGCGGGAGATCGGGAGCAGTACTTC. It codes for CASSRQVAGDREQYF.

V usage is TRBV7-6 and J usage is TRBJ2-7; 9 bases agree with TRBD1. Germline lookup yields CDR1 SGHVS and CDR2 FNYEAQ. Trimming took 5 bases from V and 5 from J; bases not matched to a gene: 13. The CDR3 has 16 residues. CDR3 sequence (DNA): TGTGCCAGCAGCCGGCTACCGGGACAGGGAATACACGAGCAGTACTTC. This codes for CASSRLPGQGIHEQYF.

Turning to this clonotype: A junction end diverges from the germline sequence, so it may reflect a read error. V is TRBV7-9 and J is TRBJ1-5; D remains unclear. There are 15 residues in the CDR3. Germline V gives CDR1 SEHNR, CDR2 FQNEAQ (reference sequence). CDR3 protein: CASSQGVQSNQPQHF. The CDR3 DNA reads as TGCGCCAGCAGCCAAGGCGTCCAGTCGAATCAGCCCCAGCATTTT.

A word on this clonotype: A much larger clone is a single base away; this may be a read error. The CDR3: CASSIRSQPQHF. CDR3 in DNA: TGTGCCAGTAGTATAAGGAGTCAGCCCCAGCATTTT. This chain joins TRBV19 and TRBJ1-5; unclear D gene. Trimming shortened V by 2 bases and J by 6 bases, and 5 bases separated the two germline ends. CDR3 length equals 12 residues. Looked up from germline, CDR1 is LNHDA and CDR2 is SQIVND (reference sequence).

V and J are TRBV20-1 and TRBJ2-7; 8 nucleotides agree with TRBD1. Germline loops: CDR1 DFQATT, CDR2 SNEGSKA (reference sequence). The junction had 13 bases not matched to a gene; V was cut back by 5 bases and J by 7 bases. The CDR3 spans 14 residues. CDR3 coding DNA: TGCAGTGCTCTCCCGGCCAGGGGGCGAGGTGAGCAGTACTTC. This gives the protein CSALPARGRGEQYF.

Regarding this clonotype: One end of the junction does not line up with germline, which may come from a read error. The rearrangement joins TRBV19 to TRBJ2-6; 10 bases agree with TRBD1. The length of the CDR3 is 19 residues. CDR1 is LNHDA, CDR2 SQIVND, per germline (reference sequence). The CDR3 region has the DNA TGTGCCAGCCCCTGGGACAGGGGCTCTCCTCAGACTGGGGCCAACGCCCTGACTTTC. This translates into CASPWDRGSPQTGANALTF.

V gene TRBV5-6 combines with J gene TRBJ2-2; D ambiguous. This CDR3 region has 12 residues. CDR1 and CDR2 from the germline V gene are SGHDT and YYEEEE. V lost 6 bases and J 3 bases, leaving 6 bases between the germline ends. The CDR3 region is CASTSYTGELFF. CDR3 coding DNA: TGTGCCAGCACCTCCTACACCGGGGAGCTGTTTTTT. Variable domain in full (rest from reference TRBV5-6 and TRBJ2-2): DAGVTQSPTHLIKTRGQQVTLRCSPKSGHDTVSWYQQALGQGPQFIFQYYEEEERQRGNFPDRFSGHQFPNYSSELNVNALLLGDSALYLCASTSYTGELFFGEGSRLTVL.

V usage is TRBV15 and J usage is TRBJ2-7; 8 nucleotides align to TRBD1. The CDR3 sequence is 13 residues long. CDR1 and CDR2 (germline): LNHNV, YYDKDF (reference sequence). The V and J ends lost 9 bases and 11 bases, in that order; junction bases with no gene match: 15. The CDR3 region has the DNA TGTGCCACGCGAGATGGCAGGGGGCGAGTCAAGTACTTC. Translated: CATRDGRGRVKYF.

The genes are TRBV7-9 and TRBJ2-3; no reliable D call. This CDR3 has 14 residues. Trimming shortened V by 1 base and J by 2 bases, and 7 bases separated the two germline ends. CDR1 is SEHNR and CDR2 is FQNEAQ in the germline V gene (reference sequence). The CDR3 spells CASSLGSATDTQYF. CDR3 bases: TGTGCCAGCAGCTTAGGGTCAGCCACAGATACGCAGTATTTT.

This clonotype was detected many times. The rearrangement links TRBV24-1 to TRBJ1-1; D not resolved. Per the germline V gene, CDR1 is KGHDR and CDR2 is SFDVKD. Trimming stripped 9 bases from V and 1 base from J, with 11 bases between. The CDR3 length is 13 residues. CDR3 amino acids: CATQEGRNTEAFF. The CDR3, as DNA: TGTGCCACCCAAGAAGGAAGGAACACTGAAGCTTTCTTT.

This clonotype was counted at least ten times. This chain links TRBV7-2 with TRBJ2-6; TRBD1 might be the D (5 bases). Germline V gene data show CDR1 as SGHTA and CDR2 as FQGNSA. V was cut by 6 bases and J by 0 bases, with 9 bases left in between. The CDR3 runs to 15 residues. CDR3 sequence (DNA): TGTGCCAGCAGGGGGCTGGGCTCTGGGGCCAACGTCCTGACTTTC. Protein sequence: CASRGLGSGANVLTF.

In its sample, this clonotype was seen a few times. The V gene is TRBV5-1, the J gene TRBJ2-7; possibly TRBD2 for D (6 bases). The CDR3 is 16 amino acids. Trimming took off 4 bases at V and 4 bases at J, with 21 bases between the two ends. The germline V gene encodes CDR1 SGHRS and CDR2 YFSETQ. The CDR3 DNA reads as TGCGCCAGCAGCCCTCAGGAGGGACGGCCCACTTACGAGCAGTACTTC. Encoded protein: CASSPQEGRPTYEQYF.

The table lists this clonotype with a few counts. This chain connects TRBV12-3 or TRBV12-4 to TRBJ1-2; 7 bases are shared with TRBD1. V dropped 6 bases and J dropped 8; count of bases not matched to a gene: 12. The CDR3 is made up of 14 amino acids. The CDR3 sequence is CASSTRQGERGYTF. CDR3 in DNA: TGTGCCAGCAGCACACGACAGGGAGAGCGGGGCTACACCTTC.

In this sample, this clonotype turned up many times. At one of its ends the junction is not consistent with the germline gene, which may arise from a read error. V usage is TRBV15 and J usage is TRBJ1-5; 8 bases are shared with TRBD1. The CDR3 has 15 residues. Germline CDR1 reads LNHNV; CDR2 reads YYDKDF (reference sequence). DNA of the CDR3: TGTGCCACCAGCGGAGACAGGGGCAGCAATCAGCCCCAGCATTTT. It is translated as CATSGDRGSNQPQHF.

This clonotype was counted only a few times. This chain uses TRBV7-3 with TRBJ1-5; D remains ambiguous. With 4 bases removed from V and 2 bases from J, the gap between germline ends came to 9 bases. Germline V gene sequence: CDR1 SGHTA, CDR2 FQGTGA. The CDR3 extends over 14 amino acids. The CDR3 loop reads CASSSTARNQPQHF. Here the CDR3 DNA reads TGTGCCAGCAGCTCCACGGCGCGCAATCAGCCCCAGCATTTT.

The CDR3, as DNA: TGCAGCTTATCTTGGGACACCTACGAGCAGTACTTC. Translated, it gives CSLSWDTYEQYF. The chain couples TRBV29-1 to TRBJ2-7, with D tentatively TRBD1 (6 bases). CDR1 SQVTM and CDR2 ANQGSEA come from the germline V gene. Between the trimmed V and J ends, which lost 8 bases and 2 bases, there was a span of 13 bases. This CDR3 contains 12 residues.

This clonotype was counted at least ten times. The V call is TRBV29-1, the J call TRBJ1-2; D gene uncertain. V was pared by 5 bases and J by 3 bases, with 10 bases between. Germline values: CDR1 SQVTM, CDR2 ANQGSEA. CDR3 length equals 12 residues. The CDR3 sequence: CSVSLGYYGYTF. Here the CDR3 DNA reads TGCAGCGTTAGTCTAGGGTACTATGGCTACACCTTC. Filled out from reference TRBV29-1 and TRBJ1-2, the complete variable domain reads SAVISQKPSRDICQRGTSLTIQCQVDSQVTMMFWYRQQPGQSLTLIATANQGSEATYESGFVIDKFPISRPNLTFSTLTVSNMSPEDSSIYLCSVSLGYYGYTFGSGTRLTVV.

CDR3: CASSYRDRGFRYGYTF. The CDR3, as DNA: TGTGCCAGCAGTTATAGGGACAGGGGGTTTCGGTATGGCTACACCTTC. V gene TRBV9 combines with J gene TRBJ1-2; TRBD1 matches 11 bases. CDR3 length: 16 amino acids. The V gene's germline CDR1 is SGDLS and CDR2 YYNGEE. V was pared by 5 bases and J by 5 bases, with 11 bases of the junction left unmatched.

This chain joins TRBV20-1 and TRBJ2-5; the D gene is possibly TRBD2 (6 bases). Trimming removed 3 bases from V and 3 bases from J, with 8 bases in between. The V gene's germline CDR1 is DFQATT and CDR2 SNEGSKA (reference sequence). There are 12 residues in the CDR3. CDR3 sequence: CSARGLKETQYF. The CDR3 region has the DNA TGCAGTGCTAGGGGACTGAAAGAGACCCAGTACTTC.